The clone carrying this T cell receptor beta chain was recorded once. Its antigen is currently unknown. This sample was included in a study of T cell responses to AZD1222 COVID-19 vaccine. Findings and caveats of the study: Just a handful of people given AZD1222 tested seropositive at baseline.

Generated by immunoSEQ multiplex PCR, the TCRdb table keeps only in-frame clones and is missing some. Of 200,000 to 300,000 clones listed, more than 85% are singletons. The length of the CDR3 is 15 residues. V lost 2 bases and J 9 bases, leaving 14 bases between the germline ends. Germline V gene lookup returns CDR1 MNHEY and CDR2 SVGAGI. This chain joins TRBV6-5 and TRBJ1-6; a weak D match, TRBD1 (5 bases). The source material was peripheral blood, sampled on day 0 of AZD1222 vaccination. The sequence was obtained from an adult in good health. The CDR3: CASSYRNWGISPLHF. CDR3 nucleotide sequence: TGTGCCAGCAGTTACCGTAACTGGGGGATTTCACCCCTCCACTTT.